Listed here is a single TCR beta chain. The target antigen is unknown. CDR3 length: 17 amino acids. Germline lookup yields CDR1 SGHRS and CDR2 YFSETQ. Trimming removed 2 bases from V and 5 bases from J; junction bases left unmatched: 7. The data are from a study of cytomegalovirus exposure and HLA in healthy donors. At the time of sampling, donors were nominally healthy, though unrecorded immune exposures were likely. Notes on the study in general: It has been reported that TCR beta sequences accurately predicted the HLA-A and HLA-B alleles of most subjects. According to a later analysis, most TCR beta chains associated with CMV appeared HLA-restricted.

In the PCR, 60 Vbeta and 13 Jbeta primers were used. The repertoire was sequenced with immunoSEQ multiplex PCR; TCRdb's copy has only in-frame clones and lacks some. The data show about 200,000 clones, more than 65% seen once. This sequence was found in a man aged 18 to 35 in good health and CMV-seronegative. V and J are TRBV5-1 and TRBJ2-3; 14 bases match TRBD2. Sequenced sample: PBMCs. For the CDR3, the DNA is TGCGCCAGCAGCTTCACCGGGACTAGCGGGAGCGGAGATACGCAGTATTTT. Translation gives CASSFTGTSGSGDTQYF. Combining the CDR3 with reference TRBV5-1 and TRBJ2-3 gives the whole variable domain KAGVTQTPRYLIKTRGQQVTLSCSPISGHRSVSWYQQTPGQGLQFLFEYFSETQRNKGNFPGRFSGRQFSNSRSEMNVSTLELGDSALYLCASSFTGTSGSGDTQYFGPGTRLTVL.